These T cell receptor beta chains were read from a single sample in a study of vaccination effects on CD4 cells after COVID-19. The antigens of these receptors remain unknown. The repertoire was sequenced with immunoSEQ multiplex PCR; TCRdb's copy has only in-frame clones and lacks some. The sample records tens of thousands of clones, roughly 82% being singletons. This sample comprised CD4+ T cells from PBMCs cultured with HCoV-NL63 spike peptides, obtained before COVID-19 vaccination. The receptor source for this set is a human donor who received a COVID-19 vaccine. Both conserved end residues are part of each CDR3. A D gene is named only where the DNA matches it firmly.

J gene,D gene,V gene,CDR3 protein
TRBJ2-5,TRBD1,TRBV4-3,CASSQEGRGKGETQYF
TRBJ1-1,.,TRBV6-5,CASRSLGGTEAFF
TRBJ1-1,.,TRBV11-2,CASSLNSLTEAFF
TRBJ2-4,.,TRBV2,CASRRTYSSAKNIQYF
TRBJ2-3,TRBD2,TRBV6-6,CASRTSGEGDTQYF
TRBJ2-2,TRBD2,TRBV25-1,CASSDSGGTGELFF
TRBJ1-2,.,TRBV18,CASSPTQDSGGYTF
TRBJ1-2,.,TRBV7-8,CASSLVGGVSGYTF
TRBJ2-5,TRBD1,TRBV11-3,CASSLHRGQETQYF
TRBJ1-1,.,TRBV6-1,CASSEQTNTEAFF
TRBJ1-5,.,TRBV6-6,CASQRGGRNQPQHF
TRBJ1-1,TRBD1,TRBV2,CASKTGSATEAFF
TRBJ2-5,.,TRBV18,CASSPAYPARETQYF
TRBJ2-4,.,TRBV27,CASRTELAKNIQYF
TRBJ2-3,.,TRBV5-1,CASSPTALVSTDTQYF
TRBJ1-1,.,TRBV7-9,CASSLEQTEAFF
TRBJ1-6,.,TRBV5-1,CASSFLTEDNSPLHF
TRBJ2-3,.,TRBV18,CASSVSGASTDTQYF
TRBJ2-2,.,TRBV5-5,CASSLGPFRAANTGELFF
TRBJ1-3,.,TRBV18,CASSPDPGGNTIYF
TRBJ2-3,.,TRBV14,CASSPFLDTQYF
TRBJ1-4,.,TRBV5-1,CASSGGRTNEKLFF
TRBJ1-3,.,TRBV28,CASRTTAGTIYF
TRBJ1-1,.,TRBV11-1,CASSFSDRMNTEAFF
TRBJ1-3,.,TRBV18,CASSPPGGSGNTIYF
TRBJ2-3,.,TRBV6-4,CASSPQRGTDTQYF
TRBJ2-2,.,TRBV7-9,CASSSGQLNTGELFF
TRBJ2-1,TRBD2,TRBV5-1,CASSLGAGEVNEQFF
TRBJ2-5,TRBD2,TRBV9,CASSPRGGGEETQYF
TRBJ1-2,.,TRBV6-1,CASSDSSRWYTF
TRBJ1-6,.,TRBV14,CASSPYGQMNNSPLHF
TRBJ1-1,TRBD1,TRBV30,CAWTRRGGENTEAFF
TRBJ2-2,.,TRBV11-2,CASSVPSLDTGELFF
TRBJ1-1,TRBD1,TRBV19,CASSPIDRGGTEAFF
TRBJ2-3,.,TRBV5-8,CASPSFLQGATDTQYF
TRBJ1-2,.,TRBV6-4,CASSEWGSGGYTF
TRBJ2-5,.,TRBV24-1,CATSDTRGGETQYF
TRBJ1-4,TRBD1,TRBV10-3,CAIGTGTRFEKLFF
TRBJ2-2,.,TRBV5-1,CASSLESGGNTGELFF
TRBJ2-1,TRBD2,TRBV4-1,CASSRGGGPYNEQFF
TRBJ2-2,.,TRBV27,CASSSPRGGTNTGELFF
TRBJ1-4,TRBD1,TRBV14,CASSLGGTVVTTNEKLFF
TRBJ2-1,TRBD1,TRBV5-1,CASSRDRGPGEQFF
TRBJ1-2,TRBD1,TRBV3-1/TRBV3-2,CASSQVPRGIYGYTF
TRBJ1-5,.,TRBV7-7,CASPPQHF
TRBJ1-2,.,TRBV29-1,CSSVEGIYGYTF
TRBJ2-5,.,TRBV10-3,CAISDSEETQYF
TRBJ1-2,.,TRBV5-1,CASSTDRPEVYGYTF
TRBJ2-5,TRBD2,TRBV6-5,CASRLAGAQETQYF
TRBJ2-1,TRBD2,TRBV14,CASSLRLAGGAHPDNEQFF
TRBJ2-2,.,TRBV12-5,CASGTGDGTGELFF
TRBJ1-3,.,TRBV2,CASSENGGKSGNTIYF
TRBJ2-6,.,TRBV7-3,CASRLGGANVLTF
TRBJ1-2,.,TRBV5-4,CASSLAETAPYGYTF